The T cell receptor beta chain described here comes from a study of T cells in Graves' hyperthyroidism and ophthalmopathy. There were TCR beta CDR3 regions amplified from RNA transcripts. When the TCR CDR3 underwent first-round RT-PCR, the HTBI primer set was used. TCRdb used MiXCR to reprocess the multiplex PCR reads, holding one entry per CDR3 protein. The profile shows a few hundred thousand distinct CDR3 sequences, around 42% of them singletons. The V gene end was trimmed by 2 bases and the J gene end by 0 bases; junction bases not matched to a gene: 7. This CDR3 is 17 amino acids long. Germline CDR1 is SGHTA and CDR2 is FQGTGA.

The sample consisted of peripheral blood or thyroid tissue (not recorded which). This clonotype originated in a young woman with Graves' hyperthyroidism. The rearrangement links TRBV7-3 to TRBJ1-1; 9 positions match TRBD1. CDR3 DNA sequence: TGTGCCAGCAGCTTATTTTGGGGGACAGGGCTGAACACTGAAGCTTTCTTT. Residues: CASSLFWGTGLNTEAFF.